The rows below give T cell receptor beta chains drawn from one sample of a study of blood T cell repertoires in COVID-19. Libraries were prepared by immunoSEQ multiplex PCR; TCRdb keeps only in-frame clonotypes and omits some of them. The sample consists of over 120,000 clones, roughly 90% of them appearing once. What was sequenced was PBMCs or T cells enriched from blood (not recorded which). Every receptor here comes from a man aged 45-65 years who had recovered from COVID-19. The CDR3 runs from the conserved cysteine through the conserved F or W. The order of the fields is CDR3 DNA, CDR3 protein, J gene, V gene, D gene, clone size. The D gene is left open where the match is weak. A row's size may be missing; if present it is once, few, many or a size class.

cdr3_nt: TGCAGCGTTGAAAGCCGGGGGGGCCGAGAGACCCAGTACTTC
cdr3_aa: CSVESRGGRETQYF
j_call: TRBJ2-5
v_call: TRBV29-1
d_call: TRBD2
clone_size: NA

cdr3_nt: TGTGCCAGCAGTTACACTAGCGGGAGCACAGATACGCAGTATTTT
cdr3_aa: CASSYTSGSTDTQYF
j_call: TRBJ2-3
v_call: TRBV6-2/TRBV6-3
d_call: TRBD2
clone_size: NA

cdr3_nt: TGTGCCAGCCAAAAGGAGGCCGTGGGGAATGAGCAGTTCTTC
cdr3_aa: CASQKEAVGNEQFF
j_call: TRBJ2-1
v_call: TRBV6-4
d_call: NA
clone_size: NA

cdr3_nt: TGTGCCAGCAGTCAGGACAGGGGCACAGATACGCAGTATTTT
cdr3_aa: CASSQDRGTDTQYF
j_call: TRBJ2-3
v_call: TRBV6-5
d_call: TRBD1
clone_size: NA

cdr3_nt: TGTGCCAGCAACGAGGGTGGTACTAATGAAAAACTGTTTTTT
cdr3_aa: CASNEGGTNEKLFF
j_call: TRBJ1-4
v_call: TRBV5-4
d_call: NA
clone_size: NA

cdr3_nt: TGTGCCAGCAGTCAACGGGGTTATAGCAATCAGCCCCAGCATTTT
cdr3_aa: CASSQRGYSNQPQHF
j_call: TRBJ1-5
v_call: TRBV27
d_call: NA
clone_size: NA

cdr3_nt: TGCGCCAGCAGCCTGAAGGGACTAGCGGGAGGGCACGAGCAGTACTTC
cdr3_aa: CASSLKGLAGGHEQYF
j_call: TRBJ2-7
v_call: TRBV5-1
d_call: TRBD2
clone_size: NA

cdr3_nt: TGTGCCAGCAGCGTGGGTACAGGGCCAACTAATGAAAAACTGTTTTTT
cdr3_aa: CASSVGTGPTNEKLFF
j_call: TRBJ1-4
v_call: TRBV9
d_call: NA
clone_size: once

cdr3_nt: TGCGCCAGCAGCTTTGACAGAGGAAACACCATATATTTT
cdr3_aa: CASSFDRGNTIYF
j_call: TRBJ1-3
v_call: TRBV5-1
d_call: NA
clone_size: NA

cdr3_nt: TGTGCCAGCAGCCCGCTAGCGGGAGTCGCCCACGAGCAGTACTTC
cdr3_aa: CASSPLAGVAHEQYF
j_call: TRBJ2-7
v_call: TRBV7-2
d_call: TRBD2
clone_size: NA

cdr3_nt: TGTGCCAGCAGCTTAGGCTACACAGATACGCAGTATTTT
cdr3_aa: CASSLGYTDTQYF
j_call: TRBJ2-3
v_call: TRBV7-2
d_call: NA
clone_size: NA

cdr3_nt: TGTGCCAGCTCAGAACAGGGGGCAAGAGTCTACACCTTC
cdr3_aa: CASSEQGARVYTF
j_call: TRBJ1-2
v_call: TRBV18
d_call: TRBD1
clone_size: few

cdr3_nt: TGCAGTGCTCCCATTAGTCAGCCCCAGCATTTT
cdr3_aa: CSAPISQPQHF
j_call: TRBJ1-5
v_call: TRBV20-1
d_call: NA
clone_size: NA

cdr3_nt: TGTGCCAGCAGTGAATCAGGTCGGGAGACCCAGTACTTC
cdr3_aa: CASSESGRETQYF
j_call: TRBJ2-5
v_call: TRBV6-1
d_call: NA
clone_size: NA

cdr3_nt: TGTGCCACCAGTGACCCAGTAGCGGGGAGCTCCTACAATGAGCAGTTCTTC
cdr3_aa: CATSDPVAGSSYNEQFF
j_call: TRBJ2-1
v_call: TRBV24-1
d_call: TRBD2
clone_size: NA

cdr3_nt: TGCGCCAGCAGCTTGGCCGCGGGAGGACCTTACAATGAGCAGTTCTTC
cdr3_aa: CASSLAAGGPYNEQFF
j_call: TRBJ2-1
v_call: TRBV5-1
d_call: TRBD2
clone_size: NA

cdr3_nt: TGTGCCAGCAGCTTAGTAGGGAGCGAGCAGTACTTC
cdr3_aa: CASSLVGSEQYF
j_call: TRBJ2-7
v_call: TRBV7-8
d_call: NA
clone_size: few

cdr3_nt: TGTGCCAGCAGCTCTGGGGGCAGGGAGCTGTTTTTT
cdr3_aa: CASSSGGRELFF
j_call: TRBJ2-2
v_call: TRBV5-4
d_call: NA
clone_size: NA

cdr3_nt: TGCGCCAGCAGCCAAGCCCAGGGGCTCGTTTCACCCCTCCACTTT
cdr3_aa: CASSQAQGLVSPLHF
j_call: TRBJ1-6
v_call: TRBV4-1
d_call: NA
clone_size: NA

cdr3_nt: TGCGCCAGCAGGACTGGACAGGAGCCTACCTACGAGCAGTACTTC
cdr3_aa: CASRTGQEPTYEQYF
j_call: TRBJ2-7
v_call: TRBV10-1
d_call: TRBD1
clone_size: NA

cdr3_nt: TGTGCCAGTAGTATAAGGTTGGGACAGGGGGCAGGTAATGAGCAGTTCTTC
cdr3_aa: CASSIRLGQGAGNEQFF
j_call: TRBJ2-1
v_call: TRBV19
d_call: TRBD1
clone_size: NA

cdr3_nt: TGTGCCAGCAGCGTAGCTATAGCCTACCCCACCGGGGAGCTGTTTTTT
cdr3_aa: CASSVAIAYPTGELFF
j_call: TRBJ2-2
v_call: TRBV9
d_call: NA
clone_size: NA

cdr3_nt: TGTGCCAGCAGTTACCGACAGGGGGCGAGCGAGACCCAGTACTTC
cdr3_aa: CASSYRQGASETQYF
j_call: TRBJ2-5
v_call: TRBV6-2/TRBV6-3
d_call: TRBD1
clone_size: NA

cdr3_nt: TGTGCCAGCAGTCCCGCCGCGGGGGGAAAGACCCAGTACTTC
cdr3_aa: CASSPAAGGKTQYF
j_call: TRBJ2-5
v_call: TRBV6-2/TRBV6-3
d_call: TRBD2
clone_size: few

cdr3_nt: TGCGCCAGCAGCTTGTTTCAGGGTGGCTACGAGCAGTACTTC
cdr3_aa: CASSLFQGGYEQYF
j_call: TRBJ2-7
v_call: TRBV5-1
d_call: NA
clone_size: NA

cdr3_nt: TGTGCCAGCAGCGTAGACCTAGCGGGGGGCCTTCCCCAAGAGACCCAGTACTTC
cdr3_aa: CASSVDLAGGLPQETQYF
j_call: TRBJ2-5
v_call: TRBV9
d_call: TRBD2
clone_size: few

cdr3_nt: TGTGCCAGCAGCTTAATTCAGGGCCTCACAGATACGCAGTATTTT
cdr3_aa: CASSLIQGLTDTQYF
j_call: TRBJ2-3
v_call: TRBV7-2
d_call: NA
clone_size: NA

cdr3_nt: TGTGCCAGCAGCTTACGGTTAGCGGGAGGGGGTGAGCAGTTCTTC
cdr3_aa: CASSLRLAGGGEQFF
j_call: TRBJ2-1
v_call: TRBV11-2
d_call: TRBD2
clone_size: NA